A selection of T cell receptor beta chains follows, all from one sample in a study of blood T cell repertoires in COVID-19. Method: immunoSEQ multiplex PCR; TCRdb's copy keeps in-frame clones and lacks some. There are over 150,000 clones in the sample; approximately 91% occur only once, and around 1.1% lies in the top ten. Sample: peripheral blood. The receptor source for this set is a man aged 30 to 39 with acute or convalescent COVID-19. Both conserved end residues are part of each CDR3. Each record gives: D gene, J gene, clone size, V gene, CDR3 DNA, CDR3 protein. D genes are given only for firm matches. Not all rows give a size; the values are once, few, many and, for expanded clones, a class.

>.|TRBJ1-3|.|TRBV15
TGTGCCACCAGCAGAGGTCAGACAGTCACTGGAAACACCATATATTTT
CATSRGQTVTGNTIYF
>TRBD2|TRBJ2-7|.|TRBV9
TGTGCCAGCAGCGAGTCGGCGGGAGGGTTGTACGAGCAGTACTTC
CASSESAGGLYEQYF
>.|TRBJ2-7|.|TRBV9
TGTGCCAGCAGCGAGGGGGCGGGACCCTACGAGCAGTACTTC
CASSEGAGPYEQYF
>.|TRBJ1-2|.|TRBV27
TGTGCCAGCAGCCCCCGAAACAACAGGCGTGGCTACACCTTC
CASSPRNNRRGYTF
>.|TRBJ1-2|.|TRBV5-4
TGTGCCAGCAGCTTGGATAGACTTACTCCCTACTATGGCTACACCTTC
CASSLDRLTPYYGYTF
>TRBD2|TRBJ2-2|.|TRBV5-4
TGTGCCAGCAGCAAGGGACTAGCGGCTGGCACCGGGGAGCTGTTTTTT
CASSKGLAAGTGELFF
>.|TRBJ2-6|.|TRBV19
TGTGCCAGTAGTATAGACGGGGGTCGAAGCTCTGGGGCCAACGTCCTGACTTTC
CASSIDGGRSSGANVLTF
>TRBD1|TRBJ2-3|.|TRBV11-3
TGTGCCAGCAGCTTAGGGCCAGGGACAGGGGAAAGTACAGATACGCAGTATTTT
CASSLGPGTGESTDTQYF
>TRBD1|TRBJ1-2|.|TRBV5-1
TGCGCCAGCAGCCCCGGGACAGGGAACTATGGCTACACCTTC
CASSPGTGNYGYTF
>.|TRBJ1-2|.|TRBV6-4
TGTGCCGCGGGTCAAGGGATTAGCTATGGCTACACCTTC
CAAGQGISYGYTF
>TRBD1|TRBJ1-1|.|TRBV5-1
TGCGCCAGCAGCTTCACCGGGACAGGGAACACTGAAGCTTTCTTT
CASSFTGTGNTEAFF
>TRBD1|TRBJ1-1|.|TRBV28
TGTGCCAGCACCCTCAGGGGGGCCTCTGAAGCTTTCTTT
CASTLRGASEAFF
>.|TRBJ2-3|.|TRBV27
TGTGCCAGCAGTTCCGGGTCCAACACAGATACGCAGTATTTT
CASSSGSNTDTQYF
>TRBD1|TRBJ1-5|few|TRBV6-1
TGTGCCAGCAGTGCATTTCGGACAGGGAAAGGTCAGCCCCAGCATTTT
CASSAFRTGKGQPQHF
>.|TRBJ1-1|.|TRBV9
TGTGCCAGCAGCGTCCAGACAGCGAACACTGAAGCTTTCTTT
CASSVQTANTEAFF
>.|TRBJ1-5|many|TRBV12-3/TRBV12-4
TGTGCCAGCAGTCTTGCCCTAGGACAGCCCCAGCATTTT
CASSLALGQPQHF
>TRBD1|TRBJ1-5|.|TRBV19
TGTGCCAGTAGTATGGGGGACAGTGTAAGGCCCCAGCATTTT
CASSMGDSVRPQHF
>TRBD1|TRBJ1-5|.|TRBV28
TGTGCCAGCAGCTCGGACAGGGTGAGTCAGCCCCAGCATTTT
CASSSDRVSQPQHF
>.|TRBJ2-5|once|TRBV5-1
TGCGCCAGCAGCTTGGGTTCCGGGGGATCGGAGACCCAGTACTTC
CASSLGSGGSETQYF
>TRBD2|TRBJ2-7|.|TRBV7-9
TGTGCCAGCAGCTTAGTTAGCGGGAATTACGAGCAGTACTTC
CASSLVSGNYEQYF
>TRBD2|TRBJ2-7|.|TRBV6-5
TGTGCCAGCAGTACCCCAGCGGGGGGGTCCTACGAGCAGTACTTC
CASSTPAGGSYEQYF
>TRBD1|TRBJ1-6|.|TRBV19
TGTGCCAGTAGTAGAGACGACAGGGTTAATTCACCCCTCCACTTT
CASSRDDRVNSPLHF